These 26 T cell receptor beta chains were sequenced from one sample in a study of Tregs in tolerant kidney transplant recipients. Assay: immunoSEQ multiplex PCR; the TCRdb copy retains only in-frame clones and omits some. Of approximately 90,000 clones listed, 85% to 95% are singletons. The sequenced material came from CD8+ T cells from blood. Receptors originate from a human donor in good health.

The V gene is TRBV14, the J gene TRBJ1-4; a possible D gene is TRBD1 (6 bases). Looked up from germline, CDR1 is SGHDN and CDR2 is FVKESK. This CDR3 region has 15 residues. V gave up 0 bases and J gave up 7 bases, with 12 bases separating them. Written as DNA, the CDR3 is TGTGCCAGCAGCCAAGAGGACAGTCGAACTGAAAAACTGTTTTTT. Its translation: CASSQEDSRTEKLFF.

This rearrangement joins TRBV7-9 to TRBJ2-2; 7 bases are shared with TRBD2. Germline-derived CDR1 and CDR2 are SEHNR and FQNEAQ (reference sequence). This CDR3 has 16 amino acids. Trimming cost V 3 bases and J 4 bases; bases outside gene matches: 8. CDR3 nucleotide sequence: TGTGCCAGCAGCTTCCCTGGGACTACCTTCACCGGGGAGCTGTTTTTT. Amino acid sequence: CASSFPGTTFTGELFF. Supplemented by reference TRBV7-9 and TRBJ2-2, the full variable domain reads DTGVSQNPRHKITKRGQNVTFRCDPISEHNRLYWYRQTLGQGPEFLTYFQNEAQLEKSRLLSDRFSAERPKGSFSTLEIQRTEQGDSAMYLCASSFPGTTFTGELFFGEGSRLTVL.

The rearrangement uses TRBV2 and TRBJ2-7; TRBD1 aligns across 12 bases. The CDR3 is 16 residues long. V shed 4 bases, J shed 5 bases, and the junction held 9 bases outside the gene matches. Per the germline V gene, CDR1 is SNHLY and CDR2 is FYNNEI. This chain's CDR3 is CASSGGQGAWFDEQYF. The DNA for the CDR3 is TGTGCCAGCAGTGGGGGACAGGGGGCTTGGTTTGACGAGCAGTACTTC. The full variable domain, with the rest looked up from reference TRBV2 and TRBJ2-7, is EPEVTQTPSHQVTQMGQEVILRCVPISNHLYFYWYRQILGQKVEFLVSFYNNEISEKSEIFDDQFSVERPDGSNFTLKIRSTKLEDSAMYFCASSGGQGAWFDEQYFGPGTRLTVT.

V and J are TRBV13 and TRBJ1-6; D call uncertain. The germline CDR1 and CDR2 sequences are PRHDT and FYEKMQ (reference sequence). V lost 0 bases and J 0 bases, leaving 9 bases between the germline ends. The CDR3 extends over 17 amino acids. The CDR3 is CASSLGLRSSYNSPLHF. CDR3 bases: TGTGCCAGCAGCTTAGGACTGAGGAGCTCCTATAATTCACCCCTCCACTTT.

The rearrangement joins TRBV6-1 to TRBJ2-7; 8 nucleotides agree with TRBD1. The CDR3 consists of 15 residues. V shed 7 bases and J 6 bases; nucleotides not matched to a gene: 14. Per the germline V gene, CDR1 is MNHNS and CDR2 is SASEGT. The CDR3 loop is CASTIRGTGLAEQYF. In DNA form, the CDR3 reads TGTGCCAGCACCATAAGGGGGACAGGCCTCGCCGAGCAGTACTTC.

The CDR3 loop reads CSAAGGTGSHYEQYF. In DNA, the CDR3 is TGCAGCGCTGCCGGGGGGACAGGGTCGCACTACGAGCAGTACTTC. V is TRBV29-1 and J is TRBJ2-7; 9 bases are shared with TRBD1. V shed 7 bases and J 3 bases; nucleotides not matched to a gene: 13. The CDR3 length is 15 residues. Germline loops: CDR1 SQVTM, CDR2 ANQGSEA.

The CDR3 region is CASSFGGLMNTEAFF. CDR3 nucleotide sequence: TGTGCCAGCAGCTTTGGGGGACTCATGAACACTGAAGCTTTCTTT. The V and J genes are TRBV11-1 and TRBJ1-1; D may be TRBD1 (5 bases). The germline V gene has CDR1 SGHAT and CDR2 FQDESV (reference sequence). CDR3 length equals 15 residues. Trimming stripped 3 bases from V and 0 bases from J, with 11 bases between.

The chain carries TRBV2 and TRBJ1-2; TRBD1 matches at 9 bases. Germline CDR1 reads SNHLY; CDR2 reads FYNNEI. J gave up 3 bases and V 4 bases, and 6 bases lay outside the gene matches. The CDR3 has 15 residues. The CDR3 spells CASSARDREDYGYTF. CDR3 DNA sequence: TGTGCCAGCAGTGCCCGGGACAGGGAAGACTATGGCTACACCTTC. The variable domain in full, completed from reference TRBV2 and TRBJ1-2, reads EPEVTQTPSHQVTQMGQEVILRCVPISNHLYFYWYRQILGQKVEFLVSFYNNEISEKSEIFDDQFSVERPDGSNFTLKIRSTKLEDSAMYFCASSARDREDYGYTFGSGTRLTVV.

This clone has only one observation. As DNA, the CDR3 is TGTGCCAGCAGCGTAGGGTCCCGCAATGAGCAGTTCTTC. It is translated as CASSVGSRNEQFF. J is TRBJ2-1 and V is TRBV9, with no clear D. The germline CDR1 and CDR2 sequences are SGDLS and YYNGEE. This CDR3 contains 13 residues. V lost 0 bases and J 6 bases, leaving 7 bases between the germline ends.

This clone was found once. This chain connects TRBV5-1 to TRBJ2-5; TRBD2 might be the D (6 bases). Germline lookup yields CDR1 SGHRS and CDR2 YFSETQ. The CDR3 consists of 16 residues. Trimming stripped 0 bases from V and 1 base from J, with 13 bases between. The CDR3 is CASSLVETGSQETQYF. CDR3 DNA: TGCGCCAGCAGCTTGGTGGAGACCGGGAGCCAAGAGACCCAGTACTTC.

J is TRBJ2-2 and V is TRBV29-1; 15 nucleotides match TRBD2. The J segment lost 8 bases and the V segment lost 2 bases, leaving 15 bases of the junction unmatched. There are 19 residues in the CDR3. Germline CDR1 is SQVTM and CDR2 is ANQGSEA. In nucleotides, the CDR3 is TGCAGCGTTGAAATGGGGACTAGCGGGAGGAATTCTGTACCTGGGGAGCTGTTTTTT. It codes for CSVEMGTSGRNSVPGELFF.

The rearrangement joins TRBV27 to TRBJ2-3; D not certain. The germline gives CDR1 MNHEY, CDR2 SMNVEV (reference sequence). The CDR3 is 14 amino acids. Trimming stripped 3 bases from V and 2 bases from J, with 9 bases between. The CDR3 DNA reads as TGTGCCAGCAGTTTGGTCAGGCTCACAGATACGCAGTATTTT. Amino acids: CASSLVRLTDTQYF.

The chain carries TRBV11-2 and TRBJ1-6, with 7 nucleotides matching TRBD1. After removal of 3 bases from V and 7 bases from J, the junction contained 3 bases not matched to a gene. The CDR3 is 14 residues long. Looked up from germline, CDR1 is SGHAT and CDR2 is FQNNGV. The CDR3 sequence is CASSFRDRNSPLHF. CDR3 DNA: TGTGCCAGCAGCTTTAGGGACAGAAATTCACCCCTCCACTTT.

Regarding this clone: Other DNA sequences of this sample code for an identical CDR3. The rearrangement uses TRBV13 and TRBJ2-1, with D uncertain. Trimming pared 0 bases from V and 1 base from J, leaving 4 bases between. The CDR3 spans 14 residues. Looked up from germline, CDR1 is PRHDT and CDR2 is FYEKMQ (reference sequence). The DNA of the CDR3 is TGTGCCAGCAGCTTAGGAGGGTCCTACAATGAGCAGTTCTTC. It encodes CASSLGGSYNEQFF.

The chain carries TRBV7-8 and TRBJ1-6, with TRBD1 as a possible D gene (5 bases). The V gene lost 5 bases and the J gene lost 2 bases, with 16 bases spanning the gap. This CDR3 contains 17 residues. Germline CDR1 and CDR2: SGHVS and FQNEAQ. CDR3 coding DNA: TGTGCCAGCAGCCCTCGGGACCCAGGGACCTATAATTCACCCCTCCACTTT. It codes for CASSPRDPGTYNSPLHF.

This clone appeared a few times. V and J are TRBV27 and TRBJ2-7, with 9 bases that match TRBD1. V lost 6 bases, J lost 5 bases, and 8 bases stayed unmatched. CDR3 size: 14 residues. Germline V CDR1 and CDR2: MNHEY, SMNVEV (reference sequence). The CDR3 coding sequence is TGTGCCAGCAGGTCGACAGGGGGTTCACACGAGCAGTACTTC. This translates into CASRSTGGSHEQYF.

V gene TRBV5-5 combines with J gene TRBJ2-7; 8 bases are shared with TRBD1. Germline V CDR1 and CDR2: SGHKS, YYEKEE (reference sequence). V shed 0 bases and J 3 bases; nucleotides not matched to a gene: 5. The CDR3 totals 15 residues. The CDR3 coding sequence is TGTGCCAGCAGCTTGGGCGTGGGGACAGGCTACGAGCAGTACTTC. The encoded protein is CASSLGVGTGYEQYF.

The chain carries TRBV7-8 and TRBJ1-5; 8 bases align to TRBD1. Trimming at V came to 7 bases and at J to 2 bases, leaving 7 bases not matched to a gene. Germline loops: CDR1 SGHVS, CDR2 FQNEAQ. The CDR3 consists of 15 residues. The CDR3 DNA reads as TGTGCCAGCATAGGACAGGGAGACCGCAATCAGCCCCAGCATTTT. Protein: CASIGQGDRNQPQHF.

The chain couples TRBV2 to TRBJ2-5, with 10 bases identical to TRBD1. Looked up from germline, CDR1 is SNHLY and CDR2 is FYNNEI. The CDR3 totals 16 residues. V lost 4 bases and J lost 1; bases outside the gene matches: 6. The CDR3: CASSGQGARSQETQYF. The CDR3 bases are TGTGCCAGCAGTGGACAGGGGGCGCGTTCCCAAGAGACCCAGTACTTC.

The chain has TRBV27 and TRBJ2-1, with TRBD2 matching 8 bases. Germline V gene data show CDR1 as MNHEY and CDR2 as SMNVEV (reference sequence). The ends lost 4 bases at V and 10 bases at J; junction bases unmatched: 12. The CDR3 length is 15 residues. CDR3 protein: CASSYSKGLGGEQFF. CDR3 DNA sequence: TGTGCCAGCAGTTACTCAAAGGGACTAGGAGGCGAGCAGTTCTTC.

The chain couples TRBV27 to TRBJ2-7, with TRBD1 matching 7 bases. Germline V gene lookup returns CDR1 MNHEY and CDR2 SMNVEV (reference sequence). J was trimmed by 0 bases and V by 10 bases; bases with no gene match: 6. This CDR3 spans 13 amino acids. CDR3 DNA sequence: TGTGCCACCTCGACAGGGACCTCCTACGAGCAGTACTTC. Residues: CATSTGTSYEQYF.

V and J are TRBV4-2 and TRBJ1-2; TRBD1 aligns across 7 bases. The germline CDR1 and CDR2 sequences are LGHNA and YNFKEQ. The ends lost 0 bases at V and 6 bases at J; junction bases unmatched: 7. This CDR3 spans 15 amino acids. Here the CDR3 reads CASSQDRDRGNGYTF. For the CDR3, the DNA is TGTGCCAGCAGCCAAGATCGGGACAGAGGAAATGGCTACACCTTC.

The chain is built from TRBV18 and TRBJ1-2; 8 nucleotides agree with TRBD1. The junction had 6 bases not matched to a gene; V was cut back by 3 bases and J by 3 bases. This CDR3 has 15 amino acids. In germline, CDR1 is KGHSH, CDR2 LQKENI. The CDR3 bases are TGTGCCAGCTCACCTCGGGACAGGTTAGACTATGGCTACACCTTC. Protein product: CASSPRDRLDYGYTF.

V is TRBV5-4 and J is TRBJ1-1, with 9 nucleotides matching TRBD1. The CDR3 totals 13 residues. Per germline, CDR1 SGHNT and CDR2 YYREEE (reference sequence). V shed 4 bases, J shed 10 bases, and the junction held 8 bases outside the gene matches. The CDR3 loop is CASSLGQGSRAFF. For the CDR3, the DNA is TGTGCCAGCAGCCTAGGACAGGGGAGTCGAGCTTTCTTT.

The CDR3 DNA follows: TGTGCCAGCAGTTTCGTGGGGTGGGGCAATCAGCCCCAGCATTTT. It is translated as CASSFVGWGNQPQHF. The rearrangement joins TRBV27 to TRBJ1-5; D unclear. The V end was cut by 3 bases, the J end by 2 bases, with 11 bases between. This CDR3 comprises 15 residues. Germline lookup yields CDR1 MNHEY and CDR2 SMNVEV (reference sequence).

This chain joins TRBV6-4 and TRBJ2-1, with 7 bases fitting TRBD2. The CDR3 contains 15 residues. Germline V gene lookup returns CDR1 MRHNA and CDR2 SNTAGT. The ends lost 3 bases at V and 0 bases at J; junction bases unmatched: 2. CDR3 sequence: CASSESGGSYNEQFF. The CDR3 DNA follows: TGTGCCAGCAGTGAGTCGGGGGGCTCCTACAATGAGCAGTTCTTC.